This T cell receptor beta chain is from a study of blood T cells in healthy people across ages. CDR3 length: 15 residues. Trimming took 2 bases from V and 5 from J, leaving 15 bases between them. Germline lookup yields CDR1 SEHNR and CDR2 FQNEAQ (reference sequence). The second PCR ran about 6 to 12 cycles with a sample-barcoded 5' primer and J-beta primers. TCRdb called the 5' RACE reads again in MiXCR, with one record for every CDR3 protein. The sample has 1,800,000 or so distinct CDR3 sequences; about 39% are singletons. This clonotype appeared a few times. Material: blood. This chain joins TRBV7-9 and TRBJ2-5; D gene uncertain. This clonotype originated in a human donor in good health. CDR3 loop: CASSLRLGYLETQYF. CDR3 bases: TGTGCCAGCAGCTTACGTCTGGGGTATCTGGAGACCCAGTACTTC.